Presented here are 17 T cell receptor beta chains from one specimen sequenced in a study of breast tumors, draining lymph nodes, adjacent tissues. Each CDR3 protein is one row after TCRdb ran MiXCR on the multiplex PCR reads. The profile shows approximately 130,000 distinct CDR3 sequences, about 20% of them singletons. The lymph nodes were axillary draining lymph nodes from breast cancer patients. Sequencing used axillary lymph node tissue. Receptors were obtained from a female donor with breast cancer. Some clones in this sample may be carry-over from other donors' samples.

As regards this clonotype: Just one base apart from a much larger clone, this may be a read error. The J gene is TRBJ1-3, the V gene TRBV14, with D maybe TRBD1 (5 bases). Germline V CDR1 and CDR2: SGHDN, FVKESK. CDR3 length equals 14 residues. The CDR3 DNA follows: TGTACCAGCAGCACCAGGGTATCTGGAAACACCATATATTTT. Protein: CTSSTRVSGNTIYF.

This clonotype was recorded many times. The chain combines TRBV6-6 with TRBJ1-4, with D possibly matching TRBD1 (6 bases). Germline V CDR1 and CDR2: MNHNY, SVGAGI (reference sequence). V dropped 0 bases and J dropped 7 bases, with 12 bases sitting between them. This CDR3 spans 15 amino acids. The chain's CDR3 is CASSYSRGLGEKLFF. DNA of the CDR3: TGTGCCAGCAGTTACTCAAGGGGGTTGGGTGAAAAACTGTTTTTT.

This clonotype has just a few counts. The chain employs TRBV28 and TRBJ2-1, with 9 bases that match TRBD2. The ends lost 6 bases at V and 4 bases at J; junction bases unmatched: 7. CDR1 MDHEN and CDR2 SYDVKM come from the germline V gene. The CDR3 has 15 amino acids. In DNA form, the CDR3 reads TGTGCCAGCAGCCGCACTAGCGGGCTTTACAATGAGCAGTTCTTC. It specifies CASSRTSGLYNEQFF.

This clonotype was observed many times. J is TRBJ2-7 and V is TRBV15; weak D call: TRBD2 (6 bases). CDR1 is LNHNV and CDR2 is YYDKDF in the germline V gene (reference sequence). The CDR3 runs 14 residues. The V end lost 6 bases, the J end lost 0 bases, and 12 bases lay between the germline ends. The CDR3 reads CATSRGTASYEQYF. The CDR3 coding sequence is TGTGCCACCAGTCGAGGGACTGCCTCCTACGAGCAGTACTTC.

With respect to this clonotype: An end of the junction differs from the germline gene, which may be a read error. J is TRBJ2-5 and V is TRBV3-1; 8 positions agree with TRBD1. The CDR3 contains 13 residues. The V gene's germline CDR1 is LGHDT and CDR2 YNNKEL (reference sequence). The CDR3 region is CACSHRGEETQYF. The CDR3 DNA reads as TGTGCCTGCAGCCACAGGGGGGAAGAGACCCAGTACTTC.

The gene calls are TRBV6-2 or TRBV6-3 and TRBJ2-2; 9 bases fit TRBD1. Germline loops: CDR1 MNHEY, CDR2 SVGEGT. After removal of 10 bases from V and 5 bases from J, the junction contained 8 bases not matched to a gene. The CDR3 is 14 residues long. This chain's CDR3 is CANRGTGRTGELFF. The CDR3 DNA is TGTGCCAACAGGGGGACAGGGCGAACCGGGGAGCTGTTTTTT.

In this sample, this clonotype turned up many times. The V call is TRBV12-3 or TRBV12-4, the J call TRBJ1-4, with TRBD1 identical over 7 bases. The length of the CDR3 is 14 residues. Trimming cost V 5 bases and J 5 bases; bases outside gene matches: 5. The DNA for the CDR3 is TGTGCCAGCAGTGTGACAGGGAAAAATGAAAAACTGTTTTTT. As protein: CASSVTGKNEKLFF.

V gene TRBV10-3 combines with J gene TRBJ2-1; TRBD1 or TRBD2 may be the D gene (5 bases each). The germline CDR1 and CDR2 sequences are ENHRY and SYGVKD. The V and J ends lost 6 bases and 7 bases respectively, with 16 bases between them. The CDR3 loop spans 14 amino acids. The CDR3 here is CAIRSPGTENEQFF. The CDR3 region has the DNA TGTGCCATCAGGAGCCCTGGGACGGAGAATGAGCAGTTCTTC.

This clonotype was seen many times. V is TRBV5-1 and J is TRBJ2-3; D remains ambiguous. The V gene lost 2 bases and the J gene lost 0 bases, with 7 bases spanning the gap. The CDR3 loop spans 14 amino acids. Germline-derived CDR1 and CDR2 are SGHRS and YFSETQ. CDR3 bases: TGCGCCAGCAGCTTAGAAGGAAGCACAGATACGCAGTATTTT. It is translated as CASSLEGSTDTQYF.

This clonotype was found once. The chain recombines TRBV7-2 with TRBJ2-3, with D perhaps TRBD2 (5 bases). CDR3 length: 15 residues. From germline, CDR1 is SGHTA and CDR2 FQGNSA. With 4 bases removed from V and 0 bases from J, the gap between germline ends came to 11 bases. The CDR3 reads CASSWAGTSTDTQYF. The CDR3 nucleotides read TGTGCCAGCAGCTGGGCGGGTACTAGCACAGATACGCAGTATTTT. The full variable domain, with the rest looked up from reference TRBV7-2 and TRBJ2-3, is GAGVSQSPSNKVTEKGKDVELRCDPISGHTALYWYRQSLGQGLEFLIYFQGNSAPDKSGLPSDRFSAERTGGSVSTLTIQRTQQEDSAVYLCASSWAGTSTDTQYFGPGTRLTVL.

This sequence joins TRBV30 and TRBJ2-4, with D unresolved. Trimming took 2 bases from V and 0 from J, leaving 2 bases between them. The CDR3 covers 12 residues. Per germline, CDR1 GTSNPN and CDR2 SVGIG (reference sequence). CDR3 DNA sequence: TGTGCCTGGAGTATAGCCAAAAACATTCAGTACTTC. It codes for CAWSIAKNIQYF.

This clonotype has just a few counts. The chain employs TRBV29-1 and TRBJ2-1, with D maybe TRBD1 (5 bases). Germline V gene sequence: CDR1 SQVTM, CDR2 ANQGSEA. The V gene lost 4 bases and the J gene lost 0 bases, with 19 bases spanning the gap. There are 17 residues in the CDR3. The CDR3 DNA follows: TGCAGCGTTGGGGCCTCGACACAGGCTTTCTCCTACAATGAGCAGTTCTTC. Its translation is CSVGASTQAFSYNEQFF.

This clonotype was seen repeatedly, ten times or more. This rearrangement joins TRBV7-8 to TRBJ2-2; D unclear. This CDR3 region has 13 residues. Germline V gene sequence: CDR1 SGHVS, CDR2 FQNEAQ. V shed 4 bases and J shed 4 bases, with 7 bases lying between them. CDR3 sequence reads: CASSSLGTGELFF. CDR3 DNA sequence: TGTGCCAGCAGCTCACTGGGCACCGGGGAGCTGTTTTTT. Full variable domain (outside the CDR3, taken from reference TRBV7-8 and TRBJ2-2): GAGVSQSPRYKVAKRGQDVALRCDPISGHVSLFWYQQALGQGPEFLTYFQNEAQLDKSGLPSDRFFAERPEGSVSTLKIQRTQQEDSAVYLCASSSLGTGELFFGEGSRLTVL.

This clonotype was seen repeatedly, ten times or more. This sequence joins TRBV7-2 and TRBJ2-1; D might be TRBD1 or TRBD2, each matching 7 bases. The CDR3 is 17 amino acids. Germline CDR1 reads SGHTA; CDR2 reads FQGNSA. The V end was cut by 0 bases, the J end by 4 bases, with 16 bases between. The DNA for the CDR3 is TGTGCCAGCAGCTTAGCGGGGGGGGCAGGGGGGTACAATGAGCAGTTCTTC. It is translated as CASSLAGGAGGYNEQFF.

This clonotype was found many times. J is TRBJ2-1 and V is TRBV27, with TRBD2 matching 7 bases. V shed 5 bases, J shed 7 bases, and the junction held 5 bases outside the gene matches. Germline values: CDR1 MNHEY, CDR2 SMNVEV (reference sequence). The CDR3 totals 13 residues. CDR3 sequence (DNA): TGTGCCAGCAGTGGACTAGGACCAAATGAGCAGTTCTTC. Protein: CASSGLGPNEQFF.

Notes on this clonotype: A read error may be the cause here, since a much bigger clone is one base away. The genes are TRBV27 and TRBJ2-5, with 11 positions matching TRBD1. There are 15 residues in the CDR3. Germline V lookup: CDR1 MNHEY, CDR2 SMNVEV (reference sequence). CDR3 DNA sequence: TGTGCCAGCAGTCGAGGGACAGGGGGTTTGGAGACCCGGTACTTC. This sequence encodes CASSRGTGGLETRYF.

In its sample, this clonotype was seen many times. J is TRBJ2-5 and V is TRBV20-1; D might be TRBD2 (6 bases). V was pared by 2 bases and J by 4 bases, with 14 bases between. The CDR3 totals 14 residues. Germline lookup yields CDR1 DFQATT and CDR2 SNEGSKA (reference sequence). The CDR3 coding sequence is TGCAGTGCTAGACTAGCGTCGGTTGTAGAGACCCAGTACTTC. This codes for CSARLASVVETQYF.